The 31 T cell receptor beta chains reported below all come from one sample, sequenced in a study of blood T cell repertoires in COVID-19. The assay was immunoSEQ multiplex PCR, and TCRdb's table has in-frame clones only and misses some. The sample has about 320,000 clones, 87% seen once. Sequenced input: PBMCs or T cells enriched from blood (not recorded which). The origin of the receptors is a woman aged 18 to 35 who had recovered from COVID-19.

This sequence joins TRBV11-2 and TRBJ2-3; 8 bases align to TRBD2. The germline V gene has CDR1 SGHAT and CDR2 FQNNGV. After removal of 0 bases from V and 5 bases from J, the junction contained 10 bases not matched to a gene. CDR3 length: 17 residues. The CDR3 loop is CASSLDSPGGPGDTQYF. CDR3 nucleotide sequence: TGTGCCAGCAGCTTAGATAGTCCGGGAGGGCCGGGAGATACGCAGTATTTT.

The chain is built from TRBV7-9 and TRBJ2-7; TRBD1 might be the D (5 bases). Germline V gene data show CDR1 as SEHNR and CDR2 as FQNEAQ (reference sequence). CDR3 size: 13 residues. V was pared by 3 bases and J by 5 bases, with 11 bases between. The CDR3, as DNA: TGTGCCAGCAGCTTCCAGGGCCCCGACGAGCAGTACTTC. It encodes CASSFQGPDEQYF. The variable domain in full, completed from reference TRBV7-9 and TRBJ2-7, reads DTGVSQNPRHKITKRGQNVTFRCDPISEHNRLYWYRQTLGQGPEFLTYFQNEAQLEKSRLLSDRFSAERPKGSFSTLEIQRTEQGDSAMYLCASSFQGPDEQYFGPGTRLTVT.

The CDR3 here is CASSLLRETGEQYF. The CDR3 DNA reads TGTGCCAGCAGTTTACTCCGGGAAACAGGGGAGCAGTACTTC. The chain combines TRBV28 with TRBJ2-7; maybe TRBD1 (6 bases). CDR3 length: 14 amino acids. The V end was cut by 2 bases, the J end by 7 bases, with 15 bases between. Germline values: CDR1 MDHEN, CDR2 SYDVKM.

V and J are TRBV7-7 and TRBJ2-4; TRBD2 agrees at 12 bases. This CDR3 has 18 residues. Germline V gene lookup returns CDR1 SSHAT and CDR2 FNYEAQ (reference sequence). The trim removed 0 bases at V and 8 bases at J, leaving 11 bases unmatched. Written as DNA, the CDR3 is TGTGCCAGCAGCTTAGCGAGGACTAGCGGGGTTCTTTTTGACATTCAGTACTTC. This translates into CASSLARTSGVLFDIQYF. The whole variable domain, remainder taken from reference TRBV7-7 and TRBJ2-4, is GAGVSQSPRYKVTKRGQDVTLRCDPISSHATLYWYQQALGQGPEFLTYFNYEAQPDKSGLPSDRFSAERPEGSISTLTIQRTEQRDSAMYRCASSLARTSGVLFDIQYFGAGTRLSVL.

V usage is TRBV19 and J usage is TRBJ2-3; a weak D match, TRBD2 (6 bases). V shed 9 bases and J shed 2 bases, with 18 bases lying between them. Germline CDR1 is LNHDA and CDR2 is SQIVND (reference sequence). The CDR3 runs 15 residues. The CDR3 loop is CASRSPGLVTDTQYF. For the CDR3, the DNA is TGTGCCAGCCGGAGCCCGGGACTGGTCACAGATACGCAGTATTTT. Supplemented by reference TRBV19 and TRBJ2-3, the full variable domain reads DGGITQSPKYLFRKEGQNVTLSCEQNLNHDAMYWYRQDPGQGLRLIYYSQIVNDFQKGDIAEGYSVSREKKESFPLTVTSAQKNPTAFYLCASRSPGLVTDTQYFGPGTRLTVL.

V is TRBV19 and J is TRBJ2-2; the D gene is possibly TRBD1 (5 bases). CDR1 and CDR2 (germline): LNHDA, SQIVND (reference sequence). The ends were cut back, 3 bases at V and 6 bases at J, with 8 bases in the middle. The CDR3 has 13 amino acids. For the CDR3, the DNA is TGTGCCAGTAGTATCGACAGTCCCGGGGAGCTGTTTTTT. Amino acid sequence: CASSIDSPGELFF.

The chain recombines TRBV28 with TRBJ1-1; 7 nucleotides match TRBD1. J gave up 2 bases and V 5 bases, and 11 bases lay outside the gene matches. Germline CDR1 and CDR2: MDHEN and SYDVKM. The length of the CDR3 is 16 residues. In DNA, the CDR3 is TGTGCCAGCAGTCCGACAGGGAGTGCTAGAAACACTGAAGCTTTCTTT. Protein product: CASSPTGSARNTEAFF.

CDR3 sequence reads: CSASSDQETQYF. The CDR3 DNA reads TGCAGTGCTAGTTCAGACCAAGAGACCCAGTACTTC. This chain connects TRBV20-1 to TRBJ2-5; D is ambiguous. The CDR3 totals 12 residues. Trimming took 3 bases from V and 0 from J, leaving 5 bases between them. Germline CDR1 is DFQATT and CDR2 is SNEGSKA (reference sequence).

The chain has TRBV5-1 and TRBJ1-2; 10 nucleotides line up with TRBD1. Germline lookup yields CDR1 SGHRS and CDR2 YFSETQ. The CDR3 spans 14 residues. Trimming at V came to 4 bases and at J to 6 bases, leaving 6 bases not matched to a gene. This CDR3 is CASSLGGTGDGYTF. DNA for the CDR3: TGCGCCAGCAGCCTAGGCGGGACAGGGGATGGCTACACCTTC.

V usage is TRBV3-1 (or the pseudogene TRBV3-2) and J usage is TRBJ2-7; TRBD1 aligns across 7 bases. Germline loops: CDR1 LGHDT, CDR2 YNNKEL (reference sequence). The CDR3 covers 15 residues. Losses at the gene ends were 2 bases for V and 1 base for J; bases not matched to a gene: 5. The CDR3 sequence is CASSQFGDRSYEQYF. The CDR3 nucleotides are TGTGCCAGCAGCCAATTTGGGGACAGATCCTACGAGCAGTACTTC.

The chain carries TRBV15 and TRBJ1-5; D remains unclear. V lost 4 bases to trimming and J lost 1 base, with 11 bases between them. Germline CDR1 reads LNHNV; CDR2 reads YYDKDF (reference sequence). CDR3 length: 15 residues. The CDR3 protein is CATSNGMRSNQPQHF. CDR3 sequence (DNA): TGTGCCACCAGCAACGGGATGCGGAGCAATCAGCCCCAGCATTTT.

A word on this clone: Other DNA sequences in the same sample also yield this CDR3. The chain couples TRBV7-6 to TRBJ2-2, with a possible D match to TRBD1 (5 bases). This CDR3 comprises 16 residues. CDR1 SGHVS and CDR2 FNYEAQ come from the germline V gene. V was cut by 1 base and J by 0 bases, with 9 bases left in between. The CDR3 region has the DNA TGTGCCAGCAGCTTAGAAACAGGAGCGAACACCGGGGAGCTGTTTTTT. Protein product: CASSLETGANTGELFF.

In this sample, this clone turned up a few times. The V gene is TRBV10-3, the J gene TRBJ1-5; TRBD1 matches 10 bases. CDR1 is ENHRY and CDR2 is SYGVKD in the germline V gene. The CDR3 loop spans 16 amino acids. Trimming took 11 bases from V and 3 from J; bases not matched to a gene: 13. The CDR3 nucleotides are TGTGCCGCCTCCGACTGGGACAGGGGCGACAATCAGCCCCAGCATTTT. It codes for CAASDWDRGDNQPQHF.

The V call is TRBV28, the J call TRBJ2-7; the D is unclear. Trimming removed 8 bases from V and 2 bases from J, with 19 bases in between. Germline V gene sequence: CDR1 MDHEN, CDR2 SYDVKM. The CDR3 loop spans 15 amino acids. The CDR3 bases are TGTGCCAGCCAAGGTGGCGGCTCCTCAGCCTACGAGCAGTACTTC. This sequence encodes CASQGGGSSAYEQYF.

CDR3 protein: CASSIYRVEDGYTF. CDR3 DNA: TGTGCCAGTAGTATATACAGGGTAGAAGATGGCTACACCTTC. V and J are TRBV19 and TRBJ1-2; D possibly corresponds to TRBD1 (6 bases). The V and J ends lost 2 bases and 6 bases respectively, with 13 bases between them. The V gene's germline CDR1 is LNHDA and CDR2 SQIVND (reference sequence). This CDR3 is built from 14 residues.

The chain has TRBV27 and TRBJ1-2; 8 nucleotides match TRBD1. Germline loops: CDR1 MNHEY, CDR2 SMNVEV (reference sequence). CDR3 size: 15 residues. Trimming at V came to 5 bases and at J to 0 bases, leaving 5 bases not matched to a gene. The CDR3 DNA is TGTGCCAGCAGTCCTGGACAGGGAGCTAACTATGGCTACACCTTC. The encoded protein is CASSPGQGANYGYTF.

The genes are TRBV12-3 or TRBV12-4 and TRBJ2-7; 10 nucleotides agree with TRBD2. The CDR3 consists of 13 residues. V lost 8 bases and J lost 4; bases outside the gene matches: 5. CDR3 in DNA: TGTGCCAGCCGGGCTAGCGGGAGATACGAGCAGTACTTC. Protein sequence: CASRASGRYEQYF.

This clone occurred once. This rearrangement joins TRBV3-1 (or the pseudogene TRBV3-2) to TRBJ2-1, with D uncertain. Deletions cut 3 bases from V and 5 bases from J, with 8 bases between. The CDR3 has 13 amino acids. CDR1 and CDR2 (germline): LGHDT, YNNKEL (reference sequence). CDR3 nucleotide sequence: TGTGCCAGCAGCCAGATTAACAACAATGAGCAGTTCTTC. It is translated as CASSQINNNEQFF.

The chain is built from TRBV2 and TRBJ1-3, with D perhaps matching TRBD1 (6 bases). The germline gives CDR1 SNHLY, CDR2 FYNNEI. The CDR3 loop spans 13 amino acids. The germline V and J ends were trimmed by 3 bases and 10 bases, with 13 bases remaining between them. The CDR3 reads CASSEGQGTTIYF. CDR3 nucleotide sequence: TGTGCCAGCAGTGAGGGGCAGGGGACAACCATATATTTT.

The V gene is TRBV7-8, the J gene TRBJ2-7; no reliable D call. The CDR3 length is 13 residues. V was cut by 3 bases and J by 4 bases, with 10 bases left in between. Germline CDR1 and CDR2: SGHVS and FQNEAQ. CDR3 bases: TGTGCCAGCAGCTTGACTGCTCAATACGAGCAGTACTTC. Its protein is CASSLTAQYEQYF.

This clone has more than one count but fewer than ten. The rearrangement uses TRBV7-9 and TRBJ2-7; D might be TRBD1 (7 bases). The V and J ends lost 5 bases and 7 bases respectively, with 9 bases between them. Germline CDR1 SEHNR, CDR2 FQNEAQ (reference sequence). The CDR3 sequence is 11 residues long. The CDR3 DNA reads as TGTGCCAGCAGCCCAGGGGGGGAGCAGTACTTC. Its protein is CASSPGGEQYF.

This rearrangement joins TRBV28 to TRBJ1-5; tentatively, D is TRBD1 (6 bases). The CDR3 totals 15 residues. Germline CDR1 and CDR2: MDHEN and SYDVKM. Trimming cost V 5 bases and J 7 bases, with 18 bases left between them. CDR3 loop: CASSQSTGYEQPQHF. In DNA, the CDR3 is TGTGCCAGCAGTCAATCTACAGGGTATGAGCAGCCCCAGCATTTT.

The J gene is TRBJ1-1, the V gene TRBV2, with a tentative D call TRBD1 (6 bases). CDR3 size: 14 residues. Trimming removed 5 bases from V and 3 bases from J, with 13 bases in between. CDR1 and CDR2 from the germline V gene are SNHLY and FYNNEI. The chain's CDR3 is CASSLNRVDTEAFF. For the CDR3, the DNA is TGTGCCAGCAGTCTGAACAGGGTCGACACTGAAGCTTTCTTT.

This chain links TRBV28 with TRBJ1-1; D call uncertain. This CDR3 has 14 amino acids. V was pared by 3 bases and J by 1 base, with 9 bases between. The germline CDR1 and CDR2 sequences are MDHEN and SYDVKM. The CDR3, as DNA: TGTGCCAGCAGTTTGAGGCTAGGGAACACTGAAGCTTTCTTT. Protein sequence: CASSLRLGNTEAFF.

This chain joins TRBV4-2 and TRBJ2-7; 8 positions match TRBD2. There are 15 residues in the CDR3. V lost 3 bases to trimming and J lost 7 bases; unmatched junction nucleotides: 11. The germline gives CDR1 LGHNA, CDR2 YNFKEQ. The DNA of the CDR3 is TGTGCCAGCAGCCACCTAATACGTCCTAGCGGGGAGCAGTACTTC. Translated, it gives CASSHLIRPSGEQYF.

The rearrangement joins TRBV4-2 to TRBJ1-3; 7 positions agree with TRBD1. From germline, CDR1 is LGHNA and CDR2 YNFKEQ. CDR3 length equals 17 residues. Trimming removed 1 base from V and 4 bases from J; junction bases left unmatched: 10. CDR3 protein: CASSQVQKQGYGNTIYF. The CDR3 bases are TGTGCCAGCAGCCAAGTACAAAAACAGGGGTACGGAAACACCATATATTTT.

This chain connects TRBV7-8 to TRBJ2-6; 8 nucleotides line up with TRBD2. With V trimmed by 5 bases and J by 0 bases, 18 bases remained unmatched. The CDR3 runs 21 residues. Germline CDR1 and CDR2: SGHVS and FQNEAQ. DNA of the CDR3: TGTGCCAGCAGCCCTCAACCTGATTTACTAGCGGTGTACTCTGGGGCCAACGTCCTGACTTTC. Its translation: CASSPQPDLLAVYSGANVLTF.

The CDR3 sequence is CASSRGLESYEQYF. The CDR3 DNA reads as TGTGCCAGCAGCCGTGGACTAGAATCCTACGAGCAGTACTTC. The chain employs TRBV4-2 and TRBJ2-7; 7 nucleotides align to TRBD2. The CDR3 extends over 14 amino acids. Unmatched junction bases numbered 4, after V lost 4 bases and J lost 1 base. Germline V gene data show CDR1 as LGHNA and CDR2 as YNFKEQ.

This clone was counted only a few times. The gene calls are TRBV7-6 and TRBJ2-2; 10 nucleotides line up with TRBD2. The trim removed 4 bases at V and 2 bases at J, leaving 13 bases unmatched. CDR1 and CDR2 from the germline V gene are SGHVS and FNYEAQ. The CDR3 totals 19 residues. CDR3 residues: CASSSRLAGPQINTGELFF. The CDR3 DNA sequence: TGTGCCAGCAGCTCCCGACTAGCGGGCCCCCAAATTAACACCGGGGAGCTGTTTTTT.

The chain recombines TRBV5-4 with TRBJ1-3; TRBD1 might be the D (5 bases). Trimming shortened V by 7 bases and J by 0 bases, and 11 bases separated the two germline ends. The germline CDR1 and CDR2 sequences are SGHNT and YYREEE (reference sequence). The CDR3 covers 14 residues. This chain's CDR3 is CASSPGVSGNTIYF. The CDR3 nucleotides read TGTGCCAGCTCTCCGGGGGTCTCTGGAAACACCATATATTTT.

The gene calls are TRBV5-4 and TRBJ2-1, with 11 positions matching TRBD2. Per the germline V gene, CDR1 is SGHNT and CDR2 is YYREEE (reference sequence). Trimming at V came to 3 bases and at J to 4 bases, leaving 9 bases not matched to a gene. CDR3 length equals 17 residues. DNA of the CDR3: TGTGCCAGCAGCTCGAAAGCTGGGACTAGCGGATACAATGAGCAGTTCTTC. Its translation: CASSSKAGTSGYNEQFF.